This is a list of T cell receptor beta chains from one sample in a study of blood T cell repertoires in COVID-19. Sequenced by immunoSEQ multiplex PCR; TCRdb stores in-frame clones only, minus some. The sample has approximately 190,000 clones; around 89% are singletons. The specimen sequenced was peripheral blood. The receptors were gathered from a man aged 35-49 years with active or convalescent COVID-19. The CDR3 runs from the conserved cysteine through the conserved F or W. The D gene is left open where the match is weak. Some rows have no size entry. The others give once, few or many, or a class for an expanded clone.

clone size	V gene	J gene	D gene	CDR3 DNA	CDR3 protein
few	TRBV7-6	TRBJ1-4	.	TGTGCCAGCAGAGACGGGGGTTTTAATGAAAAACTGTTTTTT	CASRDGGFNEKLFF
.	TRBV9	TRBJ1-1	.	TGTGCCAGCAGCCCCGATCGCGGGACGGGGAACACTGAAGCTTTCTTT	CASSPDRGTGNTEAFF
.	TRBV6-5	TRBJ1-2	TRBD1	TGTGCCAGCAGTCCGAGACAGGGGTCGGACTATGGCTACACCTTC	CASSPRQGSDYGYTF
.	TRBV6-5	TRBJ2-5	TRBD1	TGTGCCAGCAGCGTTAACCCAGGGGGCGGAGAGACCCAGTACTTC	CASSVNPGGGETQYF
.	TRBV5-1	TRBJ1-1	.	TGCGCCAGCAGCTTCCAGGGCGGCGGCAGTGAAGCTTTCTTT	CASSFQGGGSEAFF
.	TRBV28	TRBJ1-6	.	TGTGCCAGCAGTTTATTCGGTCGAACCCATGATTCACCCCTCCACTTT	CASSLFGRTHDSPLHF
.	TRBV9	TRBJ1-1	TRBD1	TGTGCCAGCAGCGGACGGACAGGGAATGAAGCTTTCTTT	CASSGRTGNEAFF
.	TRBV27	TRBJ1-4	.	TGTGCCAGCAGTTTATATCCTTCAGGGGAAAAACTGTTTTTT	CASSLYPSGEKLFF
once	TRBV27	TRBJ2-1	TRBD2	TGTGCCAGCAGTCGAGCGGGAGGGCCATACAATGAGCAGTTCTTC	CASSRAGGPYNEQFF
many	TRBV9	TRBJ1-4	.	TGTGCCAGCAGCGTAGAAGGGGCGAGCGGGGAAAAACTGTTTTTT	CASSVEGASGEKLFF
.	TRBV5-1	TRBJ1-1	.	TGCGCCAGCAGCTCCTATCAGGGAGGCACTGAAGCTTTCTTT	CASSSYQGGTEAFF
once	TRBV12-3/TRBV12-4	TRBJ1-1	.	TGTGCCAGCAGTTTAGGCACTCCTGTGGAAGCTTTCTTT	CASSLGTPVEAFF
.	TRBV12-5	TRBJ2-5	TRBD2	TGTGCTAGTGGTTTGGTACTCTCCCGGGGGGACCGTCAAGAGACCCAGTACTTC	CASGLVLSRGDRQETQYF
.	TRBV7-2	TRBJ2-1	TRBD1	TGTGCCAGCAGCCCAGGGGGAGCGGACAATGAGCAGTTCTTC	CASSPGGADNEQFF
.	TRBV27	TRBJ2-1	.	TGTGCCAGCAGCCTCAGCGGGTACTCCTACAATGAGCAGTTCTTC	CASSLSGYSYNEQFF
.	TRBV28	TRBJ2-5	TRBD1	TGTGCCAGCAGGTTTTCTGGGACAGAAGAGACCCAGTACTTC	CASRFSGTEETQYF
once	TRBV6-6	TRBJ2-3	TRBD2	TGTGCCAGCAGCCAAGGACTAGCGGGAGGGGAAGATACGCAGTATTTT	CASSQGLAGGEDTQYF
.	TRBV2	TRBJ2-5	TRBD2	TGTGCCAGCGGAGCGGGAGTGCATAGAGAGACCCAGTACTTC	CASGAGVHRETQYF
.	TRBV5-1	TRBJ2-3	TRBD1	TGCGCCAGCAGCTTGGACAGGGGGAGCACAGATACGCAGTATTTT	CASSLDRGSTDTQYF
.	TRBV6-5	TRBJ2-3	.	TGTGCCAGCAGGGGGAGTGCAGATACGCAGTATTTT	CASRGSADTQYF
.	TRBV7-2	TRBJ1-5	.	TGTGCCAGCAGCCTGGGACTCGGAGGAGATCAGCCCCAGCATTTT	CASSLGLGGDQPQHF
.	TRBV6-6	TRBJ1-2	.	TGTGCCAGCAGTTACGGAACAGCCAGCTACTACTATGGCTACACCTTC	CASSYGTASYYYGYTF
.	TRBV11-3	TRBJ2-7	.	TGTGCCAGCAGCTTAGTTGCGGGGGGTTACCAGGGGGACTCCTACGAGCAGTACTTC	CASSLVAGGYQGDSYEQYF
once	TRBV6-1	TRBJ1-6	.	TGTGCCAGCAGTGAAGATCGACGGGAACCCCTCCACTTT	CASSEDRREPLHF
.	TRBV19	TRBJ2-5	TRBD1	TGTGCCAGTAGTTATATTCTTACAGGGGAGTTAGAGACCCAGTACTTC	CASSYILTGELETQYF
.	TRBV3-1/TRBV3-2	TRBJ1-5	.	TGTGCCAGCAGCCAAGCGGGGGGCTCTCAGCCCCAGCATTTT	CASSQAGGSQPQHF
.	TRBV19	TRBJ1-5	.	TGTGCCAGTAGTAGAGGTAATCAGCCCCAGCATTTT	CASSRGNQPQHF
.	TRBV29-1	TRBJ1-2	TRBD1	TGCAGCGTTGGTCTTGGTGGGACAGGGGGCTTCTATGGCTACACCTTC	CSVGLGGTGGFYGYTF
.	TRBV6-5	TRBJ2-6	.	TGTGCCACCACAGGGTTATGGGGGGCCAACGTCCTGACTTTC	CATTGLWGANVLTF
.	TRBV7-3	TRBJ2-3	TRBD2	TGTGCCAGCAGCCTAGCGCGGGGGGATACGCAGTATTTT	CASSLARGDTQYF
few	TRBV4-2	TRBJ1-2	.	TGTGCCAGCAGCCAAGATTTACAGGGTGTTGAATATGGCTACACCTTC	CASSQDLQGVEYGYTF
.	TRBV10-1	TRBJ2-3	.	TGCGCCAGCAGTGAGTTCGTGGCTGATTATTACACAGATACGCAGTATTTT	CASSEFVADYYTDTQYF
.	TRBV2	TRBJ1-2	.	TGTGCCAGCAGAAGCTTGGACAGAAACTATGGCTACACCTTC	CASRSLDRNYGYTF
.	TRBV5-4	TRBJ1-5	.	TGTGCCAGCAGCTGCCAACGGGGTTATCAGCCCCAGCATTTT	CASSCQRGYQPQHF
once	TRBV6-2/TRBV6-3	TRBJ2-1	.	TGTGCCAGCAACCCTGGGCAGGGCCGCAATGAGCAGTTCTTC	CASNPGQGRNEQFF
.	TRBV7-3	TRBJ2-7	TRBD1	TGTGCCAGCAGCCTACGGACAGGGGGCTCCGAGCAGTACTTC	CASSLRTGGSEQYF
.	TRBV7-8	TRBJ2-2	.	TGTGCCAGCAGCTTAGGTGACAGGAACACCGGGGAGCTGTTTTTT	CASSLGDRNTGELFF
.	TRBV7-2	TRBJ2-7	TRBD1	TGTGCCAGCAGTACAGGGGGCAGCTCCTACGAGCAGTACTTC	CASSTGGSSYEQYF
.	TRBV28	TRBJ1-2	.	TGTGCCAGCAGCAGCGGGGTCAGTGGCTACACCTTC	CASSSGVSGYTF
.	TRBV30	TRBJ2-7	TRBD1	TGTGCCTGGAGGGGACAGGGGAACTACGAGCAGTACTTC	CAWRGQGNYEQYF
.	TRBV19	TRBJ1-5	.	TGTGCCAGTAGTCCTCGGGGAGCAGGCGGGGCATTGCAGCCCCAGCATTTT	CASSPRGAGGALQPQHF
.	TRBV7-8	TRBJ2-1	TRBD2	TGTGCCAGCAGCCCCCGACTCGAAGCGGGGGACAATGAGCAGTTCTTC	CASSPRLEAGDNEQFF
.	TRBV11-3	TRBJ2-6	TRBD1	TGTGCCAGCAGCAACCGGGACAGAGTCTCTGGGGCCAACGTCCTGACTTTC	CASSNRDRVSGANVLTF
once	TRBV4-1	TRBJ1-6	TRBD1	TGCGCCAGCAGCCTCGGGACAGGGGAATCACCCCTCCACTTT	CASSLGTGESPLHF
.	TRBV28	TRBJ1-6	TRBD1	TGTGCCAGCAGTTCAGGGGGCACTGGGCCCCTCCACTTT	CASSSGGTGPLHF
once	TRBV7-9	TRBJ1-5	.	TGTGCCAGCAGCTTAGACCTCTACAATCAGCCCCAGCATTTT	CASSLDLYNQPQHF